This T cell receptor beta chain came from a study of T cell responses to AZD1222 COVID-19 vaccine. For the study at large: Pooled in the analysis were second doses at about 4 or about 12 weeks. Findings and limits, study-wide: Vaccination with two AZD1222 doses was followed by a rise in Spike-specific TCR breadth and depth. Only a handful of AZD1222 recipients tested seropositive at baseline. There were mostly white British donors and more females than males, and clonal diversity was possibly underestimated.

The method was immunoSEQ multiplex PCR; TCRdb's version includes in-frame clones alone and lacks a portion of them. The table lists 100,000 to 150,000 clones, roughly 92% of them singletons. Concerning this clone: What it recognizes is unknown.

The V and J ends lost 1 base and 1 base respectively, with 10 bases between them. In germline, CDR1 is KGHSH, CDR2 LQKENI. There are 15 residues in the CDR3. The receptor was derived from an adult in good health. Sequencing used peripheral blood, obtained on day 0 of AZD1222 vaccination. The chain uses TRBV18 and TRBJ1-1, with D unresolved. CDR3 region: CASSPLPAENTEAFF. The DNA for the CDR3 is TGTGCCAGCTCACCACTCCCGGCGGAGAACACTGAAGCTTTCTTT.